A selection of T cell receptor beta chains follows, all from one sample in a study of CD8 T cells in Susac syndrome. TCRdb called the immunoSEQ multiplex PCR reads again in MiXCR, with one record for every CDR3 protein. This sample has 120,000 or so distinct CDR3 sequences, with about 93% found just once. Sequencing used CD8+ T cells from PBMCs. These receptors originate from a human donor with Susac syndrome. Each CDR3 is given with its conserved first and last residue. Some rows have no size entry. The others give once, few or many, or a class for an expanded clone.

size: once; J: TRBJ1-1; V: TRBV7-9; CDR3: CASRLGDSEAFF
size: NA; J: TRBJ2-3; V: TRBV5-1; CDR3: CASSLDSGDSYTQYF
size: NA; J: TRBJ2-7; V: TRBV30; CDR3: CAWSVGGAYEQYF
size: NA; J: TRBJ2-1; V: TRBV3-1; CDR3: CASSQGTDTYNEQFF
size: NA; J: TRBJ2-6; V: TRBV30; CDR3: CAWSQGANVLTF
size: NA; J: TRBJ2-1; V: TRBV7-8; CDR3: CASSLSQVQCYNEQFF
size: NA; J: TRBJ1-1; V: TRBV4-3; CDR3: CASSQTQGYTEAFF
size: NA; J: TRBJ2-3; V: TRBV10-3; CDR3: CAISVTGTSGGVSTDTQYF
size: NA; J: TRBJ2-3; V: TRBV6-4; CDR3: CASSDSITDTQYF
size: NA; J: TRBJ1-2; V: TRBV6-1; CDR3: CASSEGVAANYGYTF
size: NA; J: TRBJ2-3; V: TRBV7-9; CDR3: CASSTDSFRETQYF
size: NA; J: TRBJ2-2; V: TRBV7-3; CDR3: CASSWVATGLFF
size: NA; J: TRBJ2-7; V: TRBV4-3; CDR3: CASSHGTARDYEQYF
size: NA; J: TRBJ2-3; V: TRBV6-4; CDR3: CASSDSETSVDTQYF
size: NA; J: TRBJ1-6; V: TRBV15; CDR3: CATSKEGQDYNSPLHF
size: NA; J: TRBJ1-6; V: TRBV11-2; CDR3: CASSPPGGGGLSPLHF
size: NA; J: TRBJ2-7; V: TRBV5-4; CDR3: CASSLGREAAYEQYF
size: NA; J: TRBJ2-1; V: TRBV12-3/TRBV12-4; CDR3: CASSPTGLAMLDEQFF
size: once; J: TRBJ2-5; V: TRBV27; CDR3: CASKRGTWETQYF
size: NA; J: TRBJ1-2; V: TRBV20-1; CDR3: CSANTGSVARGYTF